Listed here are 13 T cell receptor beta chains from one sample, sequenced in a study of CD8+ T cells in alopecia areata. TCR sequencing used cDNA made by reverse transcription of extracted RNA. The data were produced by immunoSEQ multiplex PCR, yet TCRdb's version contains in-frame clones alone and is incomplete. The sample shows some 170,000 clones, 67% of them seen only once. The sample consisted of CD8+ T cells sorted from blood, taken at week 0. The receptors shown here come from a human donor with alopecia areata.

The V and J genes are TRBV13 and TRBJ2-2; D may match TRBD1 or TRBD2 (5 bases each). Germline values: CDR1 PRHDT, CDR2 FYEKMQ (reference sequence). This CDR3 is built from 15 residues. Trimming took off 5 bases at V and 2 bases at J, with 12 bases between the two ends. The CDR3 nucleotides are TGTGCCAGCAGCCAAGGGACGGCCAACACCGGGGAGCTGTTTTTT. Translating gives CASSQGTANTGELFF.

This clone has only a few counts. The chain recombines TRBV6-1 with TRBJ2-3; D perhaps matches TRBD2 (6 bases). The germline V gene encodes CDR1 MNHNS and CDR2 SASEGT. Trimming removed 1 base at V and 0 bases at J, with 11 bases between. The CDR3 is 16 amino acids. CDR3 sequence (DNA): TGTGCCAGCAGTGAAGATGCGGGAACTAGCACAGATACGCAGTATTTT. This sequence encodes CASSEDAGTSTDTQYF.

The chain carries TRBV4-1 and TRBJ2-1, with TRBD1 matching over 7 bases. The CDR3 runs 15 residues. Per the germline V gene, CDR1 is MGHRA and CDR2 is YSYEKL. V shed 3 bases and J 2 bases; nucleotides not matched to a gene: 4. The CDR3 DNA reads TGCGCCAGCAGCCATGTACAGGGGACCTACAATGAGCAGTTCTTC. Translated: CASSHVQGTYNEQFF.

This clone was seen only a few times. V gene TRBV2 combines with J gene TRBJ1-4, with D possibly being TRBD1 (5 bases). CDR1 is SNHLY, CDR2 FYNNEI, per germline. The CDR3 loop spans 14 amino acids. The V and J ends lost 10 bases and 8 bases respectively, with 20 bases between them. CDR3 in DNA: TGTGCCACCACCCTACCCGAACGGGACGAAAAACTGTTTTTT. Translating it yields CATTLPERDEKLFF.

The chain is built from TRBV2 and TRBJ1-2, with D perhaps TRBD1 (6 bases). The CDR3 is 15 amino acids. Trimming pared 5 bases from V and 4 bases from J, leaving 17 bases between. Germline CDR1 and CDR2: SNHLY and FYNNEI. In DNA, the CDR3 is TGTGCCAGCAGTAAGAGTACAGGGAATCTCTATGGCTACACCTTC. Translating gives CASSKSTGNLYGYTF. Full variable domain (rest looked up from reference TRBV2 and TRBJ1-2): EPEVTQTPSHQVTQMGQEVILRCVPISNHLYFYWYRQILGQKVEFLVSFYNNEISEKSEIFDDQFSVERPDGSNFTLKIRSTKLEDSAMYFCASSKSTGNLYGYTFGSGTRLTVV.

The sample holds a few counts of this clone. The chain has TRBV30 and TRBJ1-1; D is uncertain. CDR3 size: 12 residues. The V and J ends lost 4 bases and 3 bases respectively, with 9 bases between them. CDR1 is GTSNPN and CDR2 is SVGIG in the germline V gene (reference sequence). In DNA, the CDR3 is TGTGCCTGGATGGGGATCCACACTGAAGCTTTCTTT. Amino acid sequence: CAWMGIHTEAFF. The variable domain in full, with the rest retrieved from reference TRBV30 and TRBJ1-1, is SQTIHQWPATLVQPVGSPLSLECTVEGTSNPNLYWYRQAAGRGLQLLFYSVGIGQISSEVPQNLSASRPQDRQFILSSKKLLLSDSGFYLCAWMGIHTEAFFGQGTRLTVV.

Note on this clone: Other nucleotide sequences in the sample specify the same CDR3. The rearrangement joins TRBV5-6 to TRBJ2-2; D ambiguous. CDR1 and CDR2 (germline): SGHDT, YYEEEE. Deletions cut 0 bases from V and 4 bases from J, with 1 base between. There are 12 residues in the CDR3. CDR3 region: CASSLATGELFF. CDR3 DNA sequence: TGTGCCAGCAGCTTGGCCACCGGGGAGCTGTTTTTT.

The CDR3 DNA is TGTGCCAGCAACCCCGGGACGGAGAATTCACCCCTCCACTTT. Encoded protein: CASNPGTENSPLHF. The chain employs TRBV7-9 and TRBJ1-6; the D gene is possibly TRBD1 (5 bases). The CDR3 is 14 residues long. The ends were cut back, 7 bases at V and 7 bases at J, with 14 bases in the middle. Germline CDR1 reads SEHNR; CDR2 reads FQNEAQ (reference sequence).

With respect to this clone: The sample holds other DNA sequences that translate to the same CDR3. The rearrangement joins TRBV7-6 to TRBJ2-7; 9 bases line up with TRBD1. The CDR3 is made up of 14 amino acids. The germline CDR1 and CDR2 sequences are SGHVS and FNYEAQ. The V segment lost 3 bases and the J segment 4 bases; nucleotides outside the gene matches: 4. This CDR3 is CASSLGTGSYEQYF. The CDR3 bases are TGTGCCAGCAGCTTGGGGACAGGGAGTTACGAGCAGTACTTC.

This clone was detected only a few times. The sample carries other DNA sequences with the same CDR3. The chain has TRBV5-6 and TRBJ1-1; D is uncertain. CDR1 is SGHDT, CDR2 YYEEEE, per germline. The V end lost 4 bases, the J end lost 3 bases, and 10 bases lay between the germline ends. CDR3 length: 13 amino acids. The chain's CDR3 is CASSLGSDTEAFF. CDR3 DNA sequence: TGTGCCAGCAGCCTGGGGAGCGACACTGAAGCTTTCTTT. Complete variable domain (other parts from reference TRBV5-6 and TRBJ1-1): DAGVTQSPTHLIKTRGQQVTLRCSPKSGHDTVSWYQQALGQGPQFIFQYYEEEERQRGNFPDRFSGHQFPNYSSELNVNALLLGDSALYLCASSLGSDTEAFFGQGTRLTVV.

Points on this clone: At one of its ends the junction is not consistent with the germline gene, which may arise from a read error. The V gene is TRBV7-8, the J gene TRBJ2-3; no clear D gene. CDR1 and CDR2 (germline): SGHVS, FQNEAQ. The CDR3 spans 11 residues. CDR3 nucleotides: TGTGCCAGCAGCTTAGACAGACGCTGGAATTTT. Amino acid sequence: CASSLDRRWNF.

J is TRBJ1-2 and V is TRBV29-1; D unclear. Trimming shortened V by 4 bases and J by 7 bases, and 10 bases separated the two germline ends. CDR1 and CDR2 from the germline V gene are SQVTM and ANQGSEA. The CDR3 consists of 11 residues. This CDR3 is CSVVGGPGYTF. The CDR3 DNA is TGCAGCGTTGTGGGAGGGCCTGGCTACACCTTC. The entire variable domain, with the rest obtained from reference TRBV29-1 and TRBJ1-2, is as follows: SAVISQKPSRDICQRGTSLTIQCQVDSQVTMMFWYRQQPGQSLTLIATANQGSEATYESGFVIDKFPISRPNLTFSTLTVSNMSPEDSSIYLCSVVGGPGYTFGSGTRLTVV.

The chain uses TRBV11-3 and TRBJ1-1; the D gene is possibly TRBD1 (6 bases). V lost 5 bases and J 12 bases, leaving 16 bases between the germline ends. The germline gives CDR1 SGHNT, CDR2 YENEEA. There are 12 residues in the CDR3. The CDR3: CASSTGSLGPFF. CDR3 nucleotide sequence: TGTGCCAGCAGCACAGGGAGCCTAGGGCCTTTCTTT.